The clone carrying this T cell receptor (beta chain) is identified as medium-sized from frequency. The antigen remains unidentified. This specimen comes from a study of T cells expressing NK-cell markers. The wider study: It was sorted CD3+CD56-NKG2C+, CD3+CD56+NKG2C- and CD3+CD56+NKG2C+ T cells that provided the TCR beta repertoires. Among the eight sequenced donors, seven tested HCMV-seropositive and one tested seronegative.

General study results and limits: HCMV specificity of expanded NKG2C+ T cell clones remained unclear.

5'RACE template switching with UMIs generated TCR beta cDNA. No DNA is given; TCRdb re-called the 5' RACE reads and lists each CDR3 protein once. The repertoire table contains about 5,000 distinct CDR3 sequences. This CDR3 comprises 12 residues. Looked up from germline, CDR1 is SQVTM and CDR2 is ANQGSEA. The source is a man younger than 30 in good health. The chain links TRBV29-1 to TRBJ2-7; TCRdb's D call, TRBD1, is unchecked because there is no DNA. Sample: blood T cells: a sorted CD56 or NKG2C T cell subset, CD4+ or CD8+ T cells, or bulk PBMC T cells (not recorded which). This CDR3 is CSVYGQGYEQYF.